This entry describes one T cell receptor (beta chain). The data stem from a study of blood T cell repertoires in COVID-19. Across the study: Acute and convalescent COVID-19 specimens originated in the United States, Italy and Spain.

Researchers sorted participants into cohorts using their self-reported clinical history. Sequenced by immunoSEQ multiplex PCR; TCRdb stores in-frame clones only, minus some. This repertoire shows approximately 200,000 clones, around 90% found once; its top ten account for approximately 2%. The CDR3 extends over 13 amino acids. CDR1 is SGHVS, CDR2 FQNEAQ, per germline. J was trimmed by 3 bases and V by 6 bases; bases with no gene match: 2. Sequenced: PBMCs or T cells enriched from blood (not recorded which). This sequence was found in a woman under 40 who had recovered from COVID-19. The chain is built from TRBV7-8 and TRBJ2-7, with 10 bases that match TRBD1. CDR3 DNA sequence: TGTGCCAGCAGTCGGGACAGGGGCTACGAGCAGTACTTC. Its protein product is CASSRDRGYEQYF.